This entry is about one T cell receptor (beta chain). Its antigen remains unknown. The individuals used as controls were healthy donors who had been matched for both age and sex. TEMRA cells were enriched by FACS, while CD8+ and CD4+ T cells were obtained through a negative isolation that was performed magnetically. This sample stems from a study of CD8 T cells in Susac syndrome. General study points: As the study acknowledged, the number of individuals in its TCR sequencing and HLA analysis was relatively small.

Random hexamers were used to reverse transcribe about 0.45 to 1 ug of RNA. Across 54 Vbeta and 13 Jbeta, TCR beta CDR3 was amplified with immunoSEQ multiplex PCR. TCRdb redid the calling of the immunoSEQ multiplex PCR reads with MiXCR, one entry per CDR3 protein. The sample holds approximately 110,000 distinct CDR3 sequences; around 94% are singletons and the top ten take 0.07% to 0.09%. This sequence was found in a human donor in good health. Sequencing was done on a sample of CD4+ T cells from PBMCs.

This chain's CDR3 is CATSRDLIKTNEQFF. The CDR3 coding sequence is TGTGCCACCAGCAGAGATCTCATTAAAACCAATGAGCAGTTCTTC. The chain carries TRBV15 and TRBJ2-1; D remains ambiguous. Germline V gives CDR1 LNHNV, CDR2 YYDKDF (reference sequence). The CDR3 covers 15 residues. V lost 0 bases and J lost 6, with 12 bases in between.